A single TCR beta chain is shown here with its context. TCRdb keeps only in-frame clones here, not all; method: immunoSEQ multiplex PCR. This table holds around 260,000 clones, around 80% found once. Germline CDR1 and CDR2: SEHNR and FQNEAQ (reference sequence). V was trimmed by 1 base and J by 2 bases, leaving 6 bases between them. This CDR3 comprises 14 residues. This sample was included in a study of blood T cell repertoires in COVID-19. In the study overall: Acute and convalescent COVID-19 specimens originated in the United States, Italy and Spain. Nucleic acid was either cDNA or gDNA, and it came from T cells, B-cell-depleted T cells, or PBMCs.

Clinical history reported by participants formed the basis on which cohorts were assigned. Sequenced input: PBMCs or T cells enriched from blood (not recorded which). The gene calls are TRBV7-9 and TRBJ1-3; D not resolved. This clonotype was sampled from a man aged 25-40 years with acute COVID-19. The DNA of the CDR3 is TGTGCCAGCAGCTTAGGAGGGACTGGAAACACCATATATTTT. This gives the protein CASSLGGTGNTIYF.